This TCR beta chain derives from a study of T cells after yellow fever vaccination. TCRdb used MiXCR to reprocess the 5' RACE reads, holding one entry per CDR3 protein. The sample holds 250,000 to 350,000 distinct CDR3 sequences, approximately 7% seen once. CDR3 length: 16 amino acids. The ends were cut back, 0 bases at V and 5 bases at J, with 16 bases in the middle. From germline, CDR1 is LGHNA and CDR2 YSLEER. The receptor was isolated from a man between 18 and 35 years old who received the YFV17D yellow fever vaccine. The sample consisted of PBMCs, taken approximately 40 days after the first yellow fever vaccination. The genes are TRBV4-3 and TRBJ2-5; maybe TRBD2 (5 bases). The CDR3 here is CASSQDGTHPGETQYF. In DNA, the CDR3 is TGCGCCAGCAGCCAAGATGGCACCCACCCGGGGGAGACCCAGTACTTC.